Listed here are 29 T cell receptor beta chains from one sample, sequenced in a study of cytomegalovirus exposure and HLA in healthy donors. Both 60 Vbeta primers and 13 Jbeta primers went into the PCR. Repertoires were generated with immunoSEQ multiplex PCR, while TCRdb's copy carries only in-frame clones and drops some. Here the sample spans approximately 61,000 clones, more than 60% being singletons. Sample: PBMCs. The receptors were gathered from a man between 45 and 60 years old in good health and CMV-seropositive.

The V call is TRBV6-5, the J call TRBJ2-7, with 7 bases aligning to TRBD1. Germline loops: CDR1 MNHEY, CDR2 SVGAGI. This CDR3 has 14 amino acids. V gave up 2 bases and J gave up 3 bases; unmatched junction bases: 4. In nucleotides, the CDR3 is TGTGCCAGCAGTTACGGGCAGGGGGTCTACGAGCAGTACTTC. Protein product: CASSYGQGVYEQYF.

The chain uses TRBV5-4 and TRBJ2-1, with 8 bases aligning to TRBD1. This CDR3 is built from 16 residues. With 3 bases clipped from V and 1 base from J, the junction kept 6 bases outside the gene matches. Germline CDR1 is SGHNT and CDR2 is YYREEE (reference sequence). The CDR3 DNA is TGTGCCAGCAGCTCACTTACAGGGGGGTCCTACAATGAGCAGTTCTTC. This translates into CASSSLTGGSYNEQFF.

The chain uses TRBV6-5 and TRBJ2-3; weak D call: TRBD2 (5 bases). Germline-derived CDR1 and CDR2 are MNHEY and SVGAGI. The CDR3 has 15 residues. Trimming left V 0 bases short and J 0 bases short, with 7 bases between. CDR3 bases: TGTGCCAGCAGTTACTCGGGAGTTAGCACAGATACGCAGTATTTT. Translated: CASSYSGVSTDTQYF.

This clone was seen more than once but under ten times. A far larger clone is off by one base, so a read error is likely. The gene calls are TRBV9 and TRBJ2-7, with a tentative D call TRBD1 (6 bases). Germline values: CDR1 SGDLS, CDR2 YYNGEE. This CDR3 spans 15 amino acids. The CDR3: CDSSSQGPSSYEQYF. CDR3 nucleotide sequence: TGTGACAGCAGCTCCCAGGGGCCCAGCTCCTACGAGCAGTACTTC. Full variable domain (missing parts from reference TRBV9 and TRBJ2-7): DSGVTQTPKHLITATGQRVTLRCSPRSGDLSVYWYQQSLDQGLQFLIQYYNGEERAKGNILERFSAQQFPDLHSELNLSSLELGDSALYFCDSSSQGPSSYEQYFGPGTRLTVT.

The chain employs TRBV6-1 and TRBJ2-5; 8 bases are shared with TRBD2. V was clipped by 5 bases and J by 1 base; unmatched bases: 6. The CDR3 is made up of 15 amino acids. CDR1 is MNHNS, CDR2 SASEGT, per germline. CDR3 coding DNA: TGTGCCAGCAGTTTAATGCGGGGGGCCCAAGAGACCCAGTACTTC. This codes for CASSLMRGAQETQYF.

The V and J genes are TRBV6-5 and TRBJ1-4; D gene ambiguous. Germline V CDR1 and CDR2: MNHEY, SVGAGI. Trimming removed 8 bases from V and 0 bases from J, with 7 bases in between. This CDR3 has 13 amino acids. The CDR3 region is CASWPATNEKLFF. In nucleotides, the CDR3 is TGTGCCAGCTGGCCAGCAACTAATGAAAAACTGTTTTTT.

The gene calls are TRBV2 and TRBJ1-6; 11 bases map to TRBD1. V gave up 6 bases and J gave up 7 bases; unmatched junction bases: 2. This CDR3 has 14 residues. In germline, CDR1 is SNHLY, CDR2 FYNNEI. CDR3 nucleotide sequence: TGTGCCAGCAGGGGGGACAGGGGGAATTCACCCCTCCACTTT. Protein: CASRGDRGNSPLHF. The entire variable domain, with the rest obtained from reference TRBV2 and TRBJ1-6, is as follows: EPEVTQTPSHQVTQMGQEVILRCVPISNHLYFYWYRQILGQKVEFLVSFYNNEISEKSEIFDDQFSVERPDGSNFTLKIRSTKLEDSAMYFCASRGDRGNSPLHFGNGTRLTVT.

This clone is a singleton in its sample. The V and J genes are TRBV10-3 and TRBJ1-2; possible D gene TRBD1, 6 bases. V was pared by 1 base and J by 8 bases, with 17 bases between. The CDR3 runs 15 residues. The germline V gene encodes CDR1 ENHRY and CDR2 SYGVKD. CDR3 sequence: CAISEWAPGQEGYTF. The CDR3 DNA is TGTGCCATCAGTGAGTGGGCCCCGGGACAAGAGGGCTACACCTTC.

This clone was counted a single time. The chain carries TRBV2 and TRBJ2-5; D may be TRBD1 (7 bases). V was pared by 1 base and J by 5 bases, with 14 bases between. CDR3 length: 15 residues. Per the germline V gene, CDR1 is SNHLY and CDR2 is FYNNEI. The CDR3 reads CASSEGQGGGETQYF. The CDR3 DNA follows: TGTGCCAGCAGTGAAGGGCAGGGGGGCGGCGAGACCCAGTACTTC.

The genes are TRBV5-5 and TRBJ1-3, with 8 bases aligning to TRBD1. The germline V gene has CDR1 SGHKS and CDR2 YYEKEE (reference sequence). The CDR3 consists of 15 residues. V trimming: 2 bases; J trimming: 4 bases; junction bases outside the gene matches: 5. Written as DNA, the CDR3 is TGTGCCAGCAGCTTCACCGGGACAGGAGGAAACACCATATATTTT. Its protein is CASSFTGTGGNTIYF.

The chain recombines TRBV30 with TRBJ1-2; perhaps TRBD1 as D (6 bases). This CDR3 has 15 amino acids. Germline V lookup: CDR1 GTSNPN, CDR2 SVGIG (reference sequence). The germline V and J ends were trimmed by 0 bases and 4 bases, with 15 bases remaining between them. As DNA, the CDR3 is TGTGCCTGGAGTGTAGGGGGGGGCGAGGGCTATGGCTACACCTTC. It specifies CAWSVGGGEGYGYTF.

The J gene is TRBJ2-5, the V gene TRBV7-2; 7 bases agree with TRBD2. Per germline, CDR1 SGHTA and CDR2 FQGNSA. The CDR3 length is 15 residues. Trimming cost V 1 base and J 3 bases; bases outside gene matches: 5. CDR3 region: CASSLDGGEEETQYF. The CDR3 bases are TGTGCCAGCAGCTTAGATGGGGGGGAGGAAGAGACCCAGTACTTC.

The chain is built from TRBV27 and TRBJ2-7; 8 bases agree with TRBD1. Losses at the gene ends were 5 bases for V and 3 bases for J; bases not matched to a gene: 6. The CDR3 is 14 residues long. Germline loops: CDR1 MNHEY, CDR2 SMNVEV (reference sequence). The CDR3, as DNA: TGTGCCAGCAGTACTCCGGGACAGGACTACGAGCAGTACTTC. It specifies CASSTPGQDYEQYF.

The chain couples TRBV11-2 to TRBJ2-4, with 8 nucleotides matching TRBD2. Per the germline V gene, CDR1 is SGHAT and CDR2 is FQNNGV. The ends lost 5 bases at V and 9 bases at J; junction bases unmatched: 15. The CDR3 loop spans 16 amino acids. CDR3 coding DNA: TGTGCCAGCAGCCCCCAGCCTACTAGCGGCTACGGCATTCAGTACTTC. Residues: CASSPQPTSGYGIQYF. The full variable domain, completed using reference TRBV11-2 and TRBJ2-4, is EAGVAQSPRYKIIEKRQSVAFWCNPISGHATLYWYQQILGQGPKLLIQFQNNGVVDDSQLPKDRFSAERLKGVDSTLKIQPAKLEDSAVYLCASSPQPTSGYGIQYFGAGTRLSVL.

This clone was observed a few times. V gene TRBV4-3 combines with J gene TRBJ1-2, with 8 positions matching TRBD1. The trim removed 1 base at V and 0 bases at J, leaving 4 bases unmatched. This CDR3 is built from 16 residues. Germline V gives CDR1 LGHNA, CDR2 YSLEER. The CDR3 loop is CASSQAGTGSNYGYTF. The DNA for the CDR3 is TGCGCCAGCAGCCAAGCCGGGACAGGATCTAACTATGGCTACACCTTC.

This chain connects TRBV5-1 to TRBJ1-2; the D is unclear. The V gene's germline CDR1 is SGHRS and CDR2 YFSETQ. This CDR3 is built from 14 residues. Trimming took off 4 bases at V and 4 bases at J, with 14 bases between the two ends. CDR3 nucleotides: TGCGCCAGCAGCCTTGCGGGCCTAGGCTATGGCTACACCTTC. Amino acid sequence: CASSLAGLGYGYTF. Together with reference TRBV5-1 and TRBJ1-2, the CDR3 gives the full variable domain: KAGVTQTPRYLIKTRGQQVTLSCSPISGHRSVSWYQQTPGQGLQFLFEYFSETQRNKGNFPGRFSGRQFSNSRSEMNVSTLELGDSALYLCASSLAGLGYGYTFGSGTRLTVV.

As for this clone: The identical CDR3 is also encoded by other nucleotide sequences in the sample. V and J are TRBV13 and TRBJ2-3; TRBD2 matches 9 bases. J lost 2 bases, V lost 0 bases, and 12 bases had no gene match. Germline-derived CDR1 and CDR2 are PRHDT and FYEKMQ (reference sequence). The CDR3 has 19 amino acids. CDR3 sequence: CASSLGSGGLFTYTDTQYF. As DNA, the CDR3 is TGTGCCAGCAGCTTAGGAAGCGGGGGGCTCTTCACTTACACAGATACGCAGTATTTT.

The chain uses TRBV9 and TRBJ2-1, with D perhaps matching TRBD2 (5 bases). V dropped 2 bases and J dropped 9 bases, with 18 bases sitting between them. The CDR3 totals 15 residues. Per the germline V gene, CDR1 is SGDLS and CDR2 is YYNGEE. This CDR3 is CASSVRGLAYSEQFF. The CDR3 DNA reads TGTGCCAGCAGCGTCCGTGGCCTAGCTTATAGTGAGCAGTTCTTC.

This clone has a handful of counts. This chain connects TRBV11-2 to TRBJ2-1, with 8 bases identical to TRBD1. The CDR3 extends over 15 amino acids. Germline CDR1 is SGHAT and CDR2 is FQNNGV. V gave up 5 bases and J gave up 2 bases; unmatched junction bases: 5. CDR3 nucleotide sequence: TGTGCCAGCAGCCCCAGACAGGGGACCTACAATGAGCAGTTCTTC. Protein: CASSPRQGTYNEQFF.

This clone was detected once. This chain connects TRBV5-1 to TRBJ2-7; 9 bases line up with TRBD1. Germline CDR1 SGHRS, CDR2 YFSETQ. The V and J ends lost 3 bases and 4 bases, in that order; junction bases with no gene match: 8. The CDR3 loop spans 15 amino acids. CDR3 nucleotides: TGCGCCAGCAGCTGGGGGGACAGGGACAAATACGAGCAGTACTTC. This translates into CASSWGDRDKYEQYF.

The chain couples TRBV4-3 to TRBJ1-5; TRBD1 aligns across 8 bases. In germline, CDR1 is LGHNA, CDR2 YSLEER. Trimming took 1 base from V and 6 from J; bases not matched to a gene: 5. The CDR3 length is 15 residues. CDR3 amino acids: CASSQVQGASQPQHF. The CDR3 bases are TGCGCCAGCAGCCAAGTTCAGGGGGCAAGTCAGCCCCAGCATTTT.

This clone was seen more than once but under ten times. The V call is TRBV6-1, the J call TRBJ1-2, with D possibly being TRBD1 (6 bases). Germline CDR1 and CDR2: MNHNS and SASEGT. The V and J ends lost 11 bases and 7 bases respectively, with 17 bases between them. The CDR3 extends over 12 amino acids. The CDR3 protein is CAGRTDVFGYTF. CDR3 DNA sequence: TGTGCCGGCCGGACAGACGTCTTTGGCTACACCTTC.

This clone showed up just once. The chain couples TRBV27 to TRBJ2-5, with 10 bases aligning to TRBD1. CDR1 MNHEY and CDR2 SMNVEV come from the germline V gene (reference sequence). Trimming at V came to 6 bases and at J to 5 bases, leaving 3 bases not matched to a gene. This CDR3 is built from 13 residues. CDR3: CASRRTGGETQYF. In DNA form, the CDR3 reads TGTGCCAGCAGACGGACAGGGGGGGAGACCCAGTACTTC.

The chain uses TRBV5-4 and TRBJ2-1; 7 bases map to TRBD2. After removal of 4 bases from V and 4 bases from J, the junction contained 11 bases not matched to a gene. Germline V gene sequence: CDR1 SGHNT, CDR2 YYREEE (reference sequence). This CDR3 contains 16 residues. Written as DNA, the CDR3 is TGTGCCAGCAGCACGACTAAACCGGGGGGATACAATGAGCAGTTCTTC. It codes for CASSTTKPGGYNEQFF.

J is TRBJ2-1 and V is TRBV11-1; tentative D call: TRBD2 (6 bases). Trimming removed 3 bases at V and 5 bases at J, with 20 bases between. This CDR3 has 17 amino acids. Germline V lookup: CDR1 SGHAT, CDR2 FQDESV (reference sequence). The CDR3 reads CASSFGVGGKGDNEQFF. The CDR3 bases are TGTGCCAGCAGCTTCGGGGTTGGCGGGAAAGGTGACAATGAGCAGTTCTTC.

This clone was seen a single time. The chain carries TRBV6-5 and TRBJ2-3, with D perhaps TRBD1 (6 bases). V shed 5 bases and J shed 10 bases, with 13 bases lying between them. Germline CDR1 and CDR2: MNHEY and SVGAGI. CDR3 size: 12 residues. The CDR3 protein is CASSGQFVAQYF. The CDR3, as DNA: TGTGCCAGCAGTGGACAGTTTGTAGCGCAGTATTTT.

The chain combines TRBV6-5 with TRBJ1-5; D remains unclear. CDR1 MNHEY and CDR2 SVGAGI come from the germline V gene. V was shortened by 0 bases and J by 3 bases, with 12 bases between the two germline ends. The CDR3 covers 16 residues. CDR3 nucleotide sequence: TGTGCCAGCAGTTACTCGGCCCCGAGGGCCAATCAGCCCCAGCATTTT. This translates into CASSYSAPRANQPQHF.

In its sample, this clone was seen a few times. Written as DNA, the CDR3 is TGTGCCGCCGGGGGAGGGGAGCAGTTCTTC. Its translation: CAAGGGEQFF. The chain employs TRBV28 and TRBJ2-1, with TRBD2 matching 7 bases. CDR1 MDHEN and CDR2 SYDVKM come from the germline V gene. This CDR3 has 10 amino acids. V trimming: 11 bases; J trimming: 10 bases; junction bases outside the gene matches: 5.

For the CDR3, the DNA is TGTGCCAGCAGCTTACAGGGGGAGGAGCTGTTTTTT. It specifies CASSLQGEELFF. V gene TRBV5-4 combines with J gene TRBJ2-2; TRBD1 aligns across 8 bases. Germline V gene data show CDR1 as SGHNT and CDR2 as YYREEE (reference sequence). The trim removed 2 bases at V and 10 bases at J, leaving 1 base unmatched. The CDR3 contains 12 residues.